The subject of this entry is one T cell receptor (beta chain). Its antigen is unidentified. Only in-frame clones appear in the TCRdb table, and some are missing; sequencing was by immunoSEQ multiplex PCR. Of about 31,000 clones detected, around 87% appear once; the ten largest clones hold roughly 25%. Peripheral blood came from all dose cohorts at three timepoints. Between the trimmed V and J ends, which lost 3 bases and 0 bases, there was a span of 17 bases. This CDR3 comprises 17 residues. CDR1 and CDR2 (germline): MDHEN, SYDVKM. This sample was taken from a study of OX40 agonist ivuxolimab in advanced cancers. Study background: Patients took ivuxolimab, an agonistic anti-OX40 (CD134) antibody. Three patients showed partial responses: one hepatocellular carcinoma and two cutaneous melanoma cases. Study-wide points: The CD4+ and CD8+ T cells in the blood had expanded clonally by week 6 at 0.1 to 3.0 mg/kg.

The sequences come from CD4+ or CD8+ T cells sorted from blood, collected in a trial of the OX40 agonist ivuxolimab. This receptor was obtained from an adult with an advanced solid tumor such as melanoma, head and neck, liver or kidney cancer. The chain carries TRBV28 and TRBJ1-1; the D gene is possibly TRBD1 (6 bases). The CDR3, as DNA: TGTGCCAGCAGTTTGAGGACAGCCCACTTATTGAACACTGAAGCTTTCTTT. It translates to CASSLRTAHLLNTEAFF.